This T cell receptor (beta chain) was captured by sequencing in a study of T cell responses to AZD1222 COVID-19 vaccine. Study conclusions and caveats: The sample set comprised mostly white British donors with more females, and clonal diversity was possibly underestimated. Along spike, vaccine-associated CD4 TCRs were found throughout, with dominance at 160-218 and 743-854.

Assay: immunoSEQ multiplex PCR; the TCRdb copy retains only in-frame clones and omits some. The table includes more than 150,000 clones, approximately 90% detected once. For this clone: Its antigen remains unknown.

The CDR3 sequence is 15 residues long. Germline CDR1 is SNHLY and CDR2 is FYNNEI. Trimming cost V 4 bases and J 0 bases; bases outside gene matches: 3. This clonotype was obtained from an adult in good health. The chain joins TRBV2 to TRBJ1-5; 7 nucleotides line up with TRBD1. Sequenced material: peripheral blood, taken on day 0 of AZD1222 vaccination. This chain's CDR3 is CASSGDSDSNQPQHF. Here the CDR3 DNA reads TGTGCCAGCAGTGGGGACAGCGATAGCAATCAGCCCCAGCATTTT.